The clone carrying this T cell receptor (beta chain) was found many times. Its antigen is still unknown. Template switching introduced a universal primer site, and the cDNA bore unique molecular identifiers. A single record per CDR3 protein comes from TCRdb applying MiXCR to the 5' RACE reads. The data contain about 210,000 distinct CDR3 sequences, less than 10% of them singletons. The data were taken from a study of identical twins. Donors uniformly comprised healthy Caucasians. Points from the study as a whole: Cross-sectional statistical analysis was relied on for the conclusions, without the same donors being followed.

The sequence was collected from a woman younger than 30 in good health. Specimen: memory (CD45RO+) T cells sorted from blood.

The CDR3 DNA is TGTGCCAGTACCTTTGGTGGCAGCGGTACAGATACGCAGTATTTT. It is translated as CASTFGGSGTDTQYF. The chain joins TRBV12-3 or TRBV12-4 to TRBJ2-3, with D perhaps matching TRBD2 (5 bases). Trimming removed 9 bases at V and 3 bases at J, with 19 bases between. The CDR3 totals 15 residues.